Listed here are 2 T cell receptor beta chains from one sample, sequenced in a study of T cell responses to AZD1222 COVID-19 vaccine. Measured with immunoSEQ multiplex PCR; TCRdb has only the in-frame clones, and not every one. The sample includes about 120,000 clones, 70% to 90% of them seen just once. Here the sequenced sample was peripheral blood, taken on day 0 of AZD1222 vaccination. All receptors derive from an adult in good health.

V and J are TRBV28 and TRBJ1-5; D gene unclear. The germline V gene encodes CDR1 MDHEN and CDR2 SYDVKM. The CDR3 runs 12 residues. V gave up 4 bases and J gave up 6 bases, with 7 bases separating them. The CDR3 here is CASSSLGQPQHF. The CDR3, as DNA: TGTGCCAGCAGTTCACTAGGTCAGCCCCAGCATTTT. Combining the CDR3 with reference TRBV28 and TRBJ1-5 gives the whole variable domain DVKVTQSSRYLVKRTGEKVFLECVQDMDHENMFWYRQDPGLGLRLIYFSYDVKMKEKGDIPEGYSVSREKKERFSLILESASTNQTSMYLCASSSLGQPQHFGDGTRLSIL.

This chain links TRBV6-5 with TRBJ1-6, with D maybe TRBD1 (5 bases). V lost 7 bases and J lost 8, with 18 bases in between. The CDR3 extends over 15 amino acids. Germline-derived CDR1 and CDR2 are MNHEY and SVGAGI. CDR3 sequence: CASMLAGNTYSPLHF. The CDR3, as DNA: TGTGCCAGCATGTTGGCAGGGAACACCTATTCACCCCTCCACTTT.